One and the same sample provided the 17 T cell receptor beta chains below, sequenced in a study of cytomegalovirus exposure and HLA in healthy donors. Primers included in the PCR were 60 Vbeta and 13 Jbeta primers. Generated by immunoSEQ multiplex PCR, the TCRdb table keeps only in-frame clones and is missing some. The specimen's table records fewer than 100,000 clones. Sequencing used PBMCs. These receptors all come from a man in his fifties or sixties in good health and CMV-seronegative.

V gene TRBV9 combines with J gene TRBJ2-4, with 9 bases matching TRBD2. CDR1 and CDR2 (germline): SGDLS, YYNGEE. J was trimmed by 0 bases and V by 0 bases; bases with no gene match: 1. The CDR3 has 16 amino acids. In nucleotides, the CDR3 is TGTGCCAGCAGCGTAGAAGCGGGGGGAGCCAAAAACATTCAGTACTTC. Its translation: CASSVEAGGAKNIQYF.

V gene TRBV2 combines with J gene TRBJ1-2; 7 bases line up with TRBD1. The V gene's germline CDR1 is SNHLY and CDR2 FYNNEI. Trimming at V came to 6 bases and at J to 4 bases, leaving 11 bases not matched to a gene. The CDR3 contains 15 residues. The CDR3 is CASRQAEGAGYGYTF. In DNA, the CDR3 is TGTGCCAGCAGGCAGGCCGAGGGGGCTGGCTATGGCTACACCTTC.

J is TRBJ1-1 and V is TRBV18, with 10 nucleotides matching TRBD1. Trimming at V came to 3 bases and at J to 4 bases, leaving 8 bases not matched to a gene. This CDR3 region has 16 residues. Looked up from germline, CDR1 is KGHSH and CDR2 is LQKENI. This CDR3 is CASSPPTGGARTEAFF. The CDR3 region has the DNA TGTGCCAGCTCACCCCCGACAGGGGGCGCGCGCACTGAAGCTTTCTTT.

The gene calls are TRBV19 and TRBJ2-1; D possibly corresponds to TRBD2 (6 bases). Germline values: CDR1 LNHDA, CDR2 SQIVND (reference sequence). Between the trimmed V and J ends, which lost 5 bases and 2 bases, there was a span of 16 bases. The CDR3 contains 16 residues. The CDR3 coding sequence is TGTGCCAGTAGTCGGGGACTGGACCGAACCTACAATGAGCAGTTCTTC. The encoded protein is CASSRGLDRTYNEQFF.

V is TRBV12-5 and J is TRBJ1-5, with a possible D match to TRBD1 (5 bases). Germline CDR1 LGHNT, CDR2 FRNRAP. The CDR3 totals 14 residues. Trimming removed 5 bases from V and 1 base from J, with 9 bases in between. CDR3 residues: CASGLGQSNQPQHF. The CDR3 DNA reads TGTGCTAGTGGTCTAGGACAAAGCAATCAGCCCCAGCATTTT.

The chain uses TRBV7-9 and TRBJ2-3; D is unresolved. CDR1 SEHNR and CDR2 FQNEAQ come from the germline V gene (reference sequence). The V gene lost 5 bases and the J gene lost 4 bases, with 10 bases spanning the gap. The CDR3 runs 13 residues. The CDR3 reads CASSPIGADTQYF. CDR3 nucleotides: TGTGCCAGCAGCCCCATCGGAGCAGATACGCAGTATTTT.

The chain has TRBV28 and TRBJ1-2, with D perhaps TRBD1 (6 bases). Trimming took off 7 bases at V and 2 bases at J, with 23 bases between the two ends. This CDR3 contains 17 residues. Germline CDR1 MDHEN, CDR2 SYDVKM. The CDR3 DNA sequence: TGTGCCAGCATTCCCTGGGGGTCAGGGGTATCAAACTATGGCTACACCTTC. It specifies CASIPWGSGVSNYGYTF.

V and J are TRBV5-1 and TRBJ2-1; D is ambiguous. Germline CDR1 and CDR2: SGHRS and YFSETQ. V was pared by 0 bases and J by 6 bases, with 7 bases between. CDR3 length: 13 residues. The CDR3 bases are TGCGCCAGCAGCTTGGAGACTTTCAATGAGCAGTTCTTC. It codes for CASSLETFNEQFF.

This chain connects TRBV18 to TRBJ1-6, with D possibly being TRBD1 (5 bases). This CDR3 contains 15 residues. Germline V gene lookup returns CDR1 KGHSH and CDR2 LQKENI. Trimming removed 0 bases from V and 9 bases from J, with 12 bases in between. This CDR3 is CASSPPFRVSSPLHF. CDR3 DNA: TGTGCCAGCTCACCACCGTTCAGGGTTAGTTCACCCCTCCACTTT. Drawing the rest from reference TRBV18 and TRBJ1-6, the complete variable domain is NAGVMQNPRHLVRRRGQEARLRCSPMKGHSHVYWYRQLPEEGLKFMVYLQKENIIDESGMPKERFSAEFPKEGPSILRIQQVVRGDSAAYFCASSPPFRVSSPLHFGNGTRLTVT.

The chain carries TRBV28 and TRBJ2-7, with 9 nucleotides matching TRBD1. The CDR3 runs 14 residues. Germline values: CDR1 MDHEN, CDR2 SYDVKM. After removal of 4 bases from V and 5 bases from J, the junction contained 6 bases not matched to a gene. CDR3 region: CASSWTGVFNEQYF. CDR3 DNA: TGTGCCAGCAGTTGGACAGGGGTTTTCAACGAGCAGTACTTC.

The CDR3 nucleotides read TGTGCCAGCTCACCCCCTTTGAGTTTGGCTTTCTTT. Its protein is CASSPPLSLAFF. The V and J genes are TRBV18 and TRBJ1-1; no definite D call. Between the trimmed V and J ends, which lost 3 bases and 11 bases, there was a span of 13 bases. This CDR3 spans 12 amino acids. CDR1 is KGHSH, CDR2 LQKENI, per germline.

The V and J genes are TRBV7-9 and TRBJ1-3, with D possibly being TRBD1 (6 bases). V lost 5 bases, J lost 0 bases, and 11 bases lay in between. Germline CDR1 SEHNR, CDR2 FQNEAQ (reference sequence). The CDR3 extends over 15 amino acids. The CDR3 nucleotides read TGTGCCAGCAGCCCCGGACAGTCCTCTGGAAACACCATATATTTT. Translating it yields CASSPGQSSGNTIYF.

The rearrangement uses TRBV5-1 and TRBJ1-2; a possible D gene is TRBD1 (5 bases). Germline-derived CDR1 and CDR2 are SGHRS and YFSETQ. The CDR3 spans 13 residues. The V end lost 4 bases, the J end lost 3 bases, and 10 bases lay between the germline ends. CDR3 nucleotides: TGCGCCAGCAGCCAGGGCGGCTACTATGGCTACACCTTC. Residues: CASSQGGYYGYTF.

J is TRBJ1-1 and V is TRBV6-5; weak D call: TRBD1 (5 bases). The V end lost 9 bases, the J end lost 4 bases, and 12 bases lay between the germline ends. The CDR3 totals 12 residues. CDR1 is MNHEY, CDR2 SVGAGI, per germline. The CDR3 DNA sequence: TGTGCCAGTACGGCGGGGGGCACTGAAGCTTTCTTT. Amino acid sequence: CASTAGGTEAFF.

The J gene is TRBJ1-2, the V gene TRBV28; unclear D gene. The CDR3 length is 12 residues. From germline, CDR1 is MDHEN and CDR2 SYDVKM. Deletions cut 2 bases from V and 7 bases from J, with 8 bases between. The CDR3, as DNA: TGTGCCAGCAGTTTAAGTGGTAGTGGCTACACCTTC. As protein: CASSLSGSGYTF.

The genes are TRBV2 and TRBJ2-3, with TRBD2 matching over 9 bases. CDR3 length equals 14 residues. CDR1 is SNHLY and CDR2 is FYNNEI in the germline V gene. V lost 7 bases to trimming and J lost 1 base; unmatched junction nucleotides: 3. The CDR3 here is CASKERGGTDTQYF. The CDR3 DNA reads TGTGCCAGCAAGGAGCGGGGGGGCACAGATACGCAGTATTTT.

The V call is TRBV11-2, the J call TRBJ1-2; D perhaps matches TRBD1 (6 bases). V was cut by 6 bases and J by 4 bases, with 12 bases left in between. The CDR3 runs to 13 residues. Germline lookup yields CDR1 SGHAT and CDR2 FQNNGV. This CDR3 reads CASSYQTGYGYTF. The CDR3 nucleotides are TGTGCCAGCAGTTATCAGACAGGCTATGGCTACACCTTC.